The 15 T cell receptor beta chains below were found in one sample sequenced in a study of blood T cell repertoires in COVID-19. Sequenced by immunoSEQ multiplex PCR; TCRdb stores in-frame clones only, minus some. This sample yields 200,000 to 300,000 clones, of which about 80% are seen a single time; over 7.5% belongs to the top ten. The source material was peripheral blood. These receptors were taken from a man older than 75 with acute or convalescent COVID-19.

The V gene is TRBV11-3, the J gene TRBJ2-2, with TRBD1 matching over 8 bases. With 5 bases clipped from V and 3 bases from J, the junction kept 8 bases outside the gene matches. Germline V gene sequence: CDR1 SGHNT, CDR2 YENEEA. CDR3 size: 16 residues. The CDR3 protein is CASSRTGGRDTGELFF. The CDR3 region has the DNA TGTGCCAGCAGCCGAACAGGGGGTAGGGACACCGGGGAGCTGTTTTTT. Supplemented by reference TRBV11-3 and TRBJ2-2, the full variable domain reads EAGVVQSPRYKIIEKKQPVAFWCNPISGHNTLYWYLQNLGQGPELLIRYENEEAVDDSQLPKDRFSAERLKGVDSTLKIQPAELGDSAVYLCASSRTGGRDTGELFFGEGSRLTVL.

V usage is TRBV6-1 and J usage is TRBJ1-5; TRBD1 is a possible D gene (6 bases). Germline lookup yields CDR1 MNHNS and CDR2 SASEGT. The V gene lost 3 bases and the J gene lost 7 bases, with 13 bases spanning the gap. CDR3 length: 14 residues. The CDR3 sequence: CASSEQAQGQPQHF. DNA for the CDR3: TGTGCCAGCAGTGAGCAGGCCCAGGGGCAGCCCCAGCATTTT.

The chain links TRBV3-1 (or the pseudogene TRBV3-2) to TRBJ1-4; the D is unclear. The ends were cut back, 1 base at V and 7 bases at J, with 16 bases in the middle. This CDR3 spans 16 amino acids. CDR1 and CDR2 (germline): LGHDT, YNNKEL (reference sequence). The CDR3 reads CASSQGLGDPSEKLFF. The CDR3 bases are TGTGCCAGCAGCCAAGGGCTGGGAGACCCCTCTGAAAAACTGTTTTTT.

The chain has TRBV30 and TRBJ1-5; 8 nucleotides align to TRBD1. The CDR3 runs to 14 residues. Trimming cost V 6 bases and J 7 bases; bases outside gene matches: 11. Germline loops: CDR1 GTSNPN, CDR2 SVGIG (reference sequence). CDR3 in DNA: TGTGCCTGCGCTAGACAGGGGTCGAGGCAGCCCCAGCATTTT. Translated, it gives CACARQGSRQPQHF. Full variable domain (rest looked up from reference TRBV30 and TRBJ1-5): SQTIHQWPATLVQPVGSPLSLECTVEGTSNPNLYWYRQAAGRGLQLLFYSVGIGQISSEVPQNLSASRPQDRQFILSSKKLLLSDSGFYLCACARQGSRQPQHFGDGTRLSIL.

The chain joins TRBV15 to TRBJ2-7; 10 bases are a match to TRBD1. This CDR3 has 16 residues. V trimming: 1 base; J trimming: 5 bases; junction bases outside the gene matches: 8. The germline gives CDR1 LNHNV, CDR2 YYDKDF (reference sequence). The CDR3 region has the DNA TGTGCCACCAGCAGAGCAGCCGGGACAGGGGAGAACGAGCAGTACTTC. Amino acid sequence: CATSRAAGTGENEQYF.

V and J are TRBV6-5 and TRBJ2-1; the match to TRBD2 covers 8 bases. The germline V gene has CDR1 MNHEY and CDR2 SVGAGI. Losses at the gene ends were 8 bases for V and 0 bases for J; bases not matched to a gene: 6. CDR3 length: 15 residues. The CDR3 is CASREGTSSYNEQFF. The CDR3 region has the DNA TGTGCCAGCCGGGAGGGGACTAGCTCCTACAATGAGCAGTTCTTC.

V usage is TRBV6-6 and J usage is TRBJ2-7, with D possibly TRBD2 on 6 matching bases. The CDR3 contains 15 residues. Germline lookup yields CDR1 MNHNY and CDR2 SVGAGI (reference sequence). Trimming took 6 bases from V and 0 from J, leaving 15 bases between them. The CDR3 loop is CASSPTGGASYEQYF. The CDR3 bases are TGTGCCAGCAGCCCTACTGGCGGGGCCTCCTACGAGCAGTACTTC.

V usage is TRBV6-5 and J usage is TRBJ2-3; the match to TRBD2 covers 9 bases. Germline CDR1 MNHEY, CDR2 SVGAGI. The CDR3 consists of 15 residues. Trimming took 4 bases from V and 4 from J; bases not matched to a gene: 6. Here the CDR3 DNA reads TGTGCCAGCAGTTCGGCGGGGGGGCCGGCAGATACGCAGTATTTT. Translated, it gives CASSSAGGPADTQYF.

J is TRBJ2-1 and V is TRBV6-6; tentative D call: TRBD1 (6 bases). The germline V and J ends were trimmed by 6 bases and 1 base, with 16 bases remaining between them. Germline values: CDR1 MNHNY, CDR2 SVGAGI (reference sequence). The CDR3 is 16 residues long. As DNA, the CDR3 is TGTGCCAGCAGGCGCCTTACAGGGACATCCTACAATGAGCAGTTCTTC. It encodes CASRRLTGTSYNEQFF.

The chain carries TRBV9 and TRBJ1-2, with TRBD1 matching over 9 bases. The length of the CDR3 is 15 residues. Per the germline V gene, CDR1 is SGDLS and CDR2 is YYNGEE. V lost 0 bases and J lost 8; bases outside the gene matches: 8. Here the CDR3 reads CASSVGGTGLIGYTF. The DNA of the CDR3 is TGTGCCAGCAGCGTAGGGGGGACAGGGTTGATCGGCTACACCTTC.

The J gene is TRBJ2-1, the V gene TRBV7-8; 8 nucleotides line up with TRBD1. CDR1 is SGHVS and CDR2 is FQNEAQ in the germline V gene. V was clipped by 1 base and J by 9 bases; unmatched bases: 5. The CDR3 contains 14 residues. The CDR3 is CASSLEQGGSEQFF. DNA of the CDR3: TGTGCCAGCAGCTTAGAACAGGGGGGAAGTGAGCAGTTCTTC.

The chain uses TRBV5-1 and TRBJ2-6; D possibly corresponds to TRBD1 (5 bases). This CDR3 is built from 15 residues. Trimming left V 7 bases short and J 1 base short, with 12 bases between. Germline CDR1 SGHRS, CDR2 YFSETQ. The CDR3 DNA is TGCGCCAGCGCTTCCCCAGGGTCTGGGGCCAACGTCCTGACTTTC. Translated: CASASPGSGANVLTF.

A remark on this clone: At one of its ends the junction is not consistent with the germline gene, which may arise from a read error. The chain employs TRBV19 and TRBJ2-2, with 12 positions matching TRBD1. The CDR3 is 18 amino acids. Germline V gene lookup returns CDR1 LNHDA and CDR2 SQIVND (reference sequence). The CDR3 DNA reads as TGTGCCAGTAGCATAGGGGGACAGGGGGCAGTGAACACCGGGGAGCTGTTTTTT. Its protein is CASSIGGQGAVNTGELFF.

This chain connects TRBV28 to TRBJ1-5, with D tentatively TRBD1 (5 bases). The CDR3 is 11 residues long. Trimming left V 7 bases short and J 12 bases short, with 13 bases between. Germline-derived CDR1 and CDR2 are MDHEN and SYDVKM. In DNA, the CDR3 is TGTGCCAGCATTCTAGGGGTCAACCAGCATTTT. Amino acid sequence: CASILGVNQHF.

This clone was counted between two and nine times. This CDR3 is also generated by other DNA sequences in the sample. The chain has TRBV14 and TRBJ1-1; TRBD1 is a possible D gene (5 bases). There are 13 residues in the CDR3. Trimming stripped 5 bases from V and 1 base from J, with 8 bases between. Germline V gene sequence: CDR1 SGHDN, CDR2 FVKESK. The CDR3 loop is CASSVGGNTEAFF. The DNA for the CDR3 is TGTGCCAGCAGCGTCGGGGGGAACACTGAAGCTTTCTTT.